This TCR beta chain was documented in a study of blood T cell repertoires in COVID-19 (dated by TCRdb to 2018 to 2020). For the wider study: Recovered participants in ImmuneRACE Cohort 3 were defined as having two consecutive negative NP/OP PCR tests, clearance from a healthcare professional, or resolution of symptoms. Samples were obtained from the ongoing ImmuneRACE study (first 160 participants) and from 950 to 1,500 subjects provided by 6 global collaborators. The repertoires were released in a freely available public database intended as a resource for research on the immune response to SARS-CoV-2. Nearly every sample came with metadata listing a de-identified subject ID, COVID-19 status, age in years and sex. Where HLA class I and class II types were available, the types were taken from metadata supplied by the sample provider, not from assay-based typing. Collaborator samples came from the United States, Italy and Spain and covered acute and convalescent phases of COVID-19. Deeply sampled blood TCRbeta repertoires from subjects exposed to, actively infected with, or recovered from COVID-19 were included in the dataset. The material from the prospective study consisted of cDNA or gDNA derived from T cells, B-cell-depleted T cells, or PBMCs. Study-wide findings and limitations: The amount of clinical and demographic metadata varied by source and participant and was provided uncurated.

Enrolling through a virtual design, the prospective study's participants ranged in age from roughly 18 to 89 years and lived across more than 20 United States geographic areas. Cohort assignment in the prospective study relied on participant-reported clinical history from a screening survey and a study questionnaire. In the prospective study, whole blood, serum and a nasopharyngeal or oropharyngeal swab were collected from each participant by mobile phlebotomists. Participants in the prospective study had the option to provide additional blood draws and questionnaires over an approximately 2-month period. Blood samples from the prospective study were shipped frozen or at room temperature prior to DNA extraction. To note about this clone: Its antigen remains undetermined. Base qualities were left out, and no much larger clone turns up one base away.

The immunoSEQ Assay, a bias-controlled multiplex PCR, was used to amplify TCRbeta CDR3 regions from genomic DNA. On the authors' methods: Within the assay, amplification of reference gene primers was used to estimate how many nucleated cells each sample contained. To quantify the absolute abundance of each unique TCRbeta CDR3 rearrangement, sequence reads were collapsed and filtered. For each sample, productive Simpson clonality was calculated as the square root of Simpson's diversity index across productive rearrangements. Here the immuneACCESS table is served through TCRdb, limited to in-frame sequences with V and J called. Missing clones are a known gap in these copies; in checked studies unresolved V genes cover under half, and the rest lacks a known reason. D and trimming were read from the DNA, whereas the V and J calls and clone size are those reported in that table. The sample table shows under 300,000 clones, and 88% are seen once. Around 2% of the sample is held by the ten biggest clonotypes.

According to the germline V gene, CDR1 reads SGHTA and CDR2 reads FQGNSA. Including cysteine and phenylalanine, the CDR3 has 14 amino acids. Left in the record is the CDR3 DNA by itself, 42 bases read in frame from the first base. V is pared back by 5 bases and J by 2 bases, with 12 bases lying between the germline termini. The sequencing input was PBMCs or T cells enriched from blood (not recorded which). This receptor was obtained from a woman aged 55-69 years in a cohort exposed to, infected with or recovered from COVID-19 (not recorded which). The chain employs TRBV7-2 and TRBJ1-1; D gene: possibly TRBD1, on 5 matching bases. This receptor has the CDR3 CASSQRQTNTEAFF. In nucleotides, the sequence is TGTGCCAGCAGCCAGAGACAGACCAACACTGAAGCTTTCTTT.